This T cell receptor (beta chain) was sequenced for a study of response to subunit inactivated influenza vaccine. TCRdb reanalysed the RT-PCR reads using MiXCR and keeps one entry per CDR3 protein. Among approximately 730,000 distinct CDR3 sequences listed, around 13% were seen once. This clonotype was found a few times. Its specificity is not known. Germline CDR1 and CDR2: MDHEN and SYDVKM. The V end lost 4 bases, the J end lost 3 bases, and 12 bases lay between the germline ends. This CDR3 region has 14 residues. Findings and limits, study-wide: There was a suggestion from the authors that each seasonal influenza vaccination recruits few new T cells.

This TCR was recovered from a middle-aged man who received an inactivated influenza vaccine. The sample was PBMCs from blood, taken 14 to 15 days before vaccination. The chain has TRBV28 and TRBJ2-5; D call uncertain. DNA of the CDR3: TGTGCCAGCAGTTCTACCAAAGGCGAAGAGACCCAGTACTTC. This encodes CASSSTKGEETQYF.